These 31 T cell receptor beta chains were sequenced from one sample in a study of T cell responses to AZD1222 COVID-19 vaccine (dated by TCRdb to the early 2020s). Library construction relied on the immunoSEQ multiplex PCR assay. This immuneACCESS table, as held by TCRdb, lists in-frame sequences with V and J called but not all clones. Of the missing ones, under half trace to an unresolved V gene in checked studies; the others have no known cause. For this sample the table gives around 150,000 clones, of which 85% to 95% were detected only once. The top ten clonotypes cover approximately 2.3% of the sample. Interpreted using the paper, the time point label stands for: baseline before first vaccination. The source was peripheral blood, collected on day 0 of AZD1222 vaccination. The receptors shown here come from an adult in good health.

The chain uses TRBV11-3 and TRBJ2-7; D is uncertain. In germline, CDR1 is SGHNT, CDR2 YENEEA. The CDR3 contains 18 residues. V was shortened by 3 bases and J by 7 bases, with 28 bases between the two germline ends. As DNA, the CDR3 is TGTGCCAGCAGCTTCCCCCTACCCCCAAGGAAAGCTAAGAGGGAGCAGTACTTC. Translation: CASSFPLPPRKAKREQYF.

This sequence joins TRBV9 and TRBJ1-2; TRBD1 matches at 8 bases. The ends lost 3 bases at V and 7 bases at J; junction bases unmatched: 8. The germline V gene has CDR1 SGDLS and CDR2 YYNGEE. The CDR3 runs 14 residues. This CDR3 reads CASSAQTGEGGYTF. CDR3 nucleotide sequence: TGTGCCAGCAGCGCCCAGACAGGGGAAGGTGGCTACACCTTC.

The chain couples TRBV2 to TRBJ1-5; D is possibly TRBD1 (5 bases). Trimming cost V 4 bases and J 0 bases, with 10 bases left between them. The CDR3 sequence is 15 residues long. The germline CDR1 and CDR2 sequences are SNHLY and FYNNEI. In nucleotides, the CDR3 is TGTGCCAGCAGTGCGGTGGGGGTTAGCAATCAGCCCCAGCATTTT. It encodes CASSAVGVSNQPQHF.

The chain links TRBV7-2 to TRBJ2-1, with a tentative D call TRBD2 (6 bases). CDR1 and CDR2 from the germline V gene are SGHTA and FQGNSA. The germline V and J ends were trimmed by 5 bases and 0 bases, with 20 bases remaining between them. The CDR3 spans 18 residues. CDR3 nucleotides: TGTGCCAGCAGCACACCGAGGGCGGGGCCTAGCTCCTACAATGAGCAGTTCTTC. Its translation is CASSTPRAGPSSYNEQFF. Looking up the rest from reference TRBV7-2 and TRBJ2-1 gives the full variable domain: GAGVSQSPSNKVTEKGKDVELRCDPISGHTALYWYRQSLGQGLEFLIYFQGNSAPDKSGLPSDRFSAERTGGSVSTLTIQRTQQEDSAVYLCASSTPRAGPSSYNEQFFGPGTRLTVL.

The chain couples TRBV5-5 to TRBJ1-2, with D tentatively TRBD1 (5 bases). V lost 0 bases and J 7 bases, leaving 16 bases between the germline ends. The CDR3 length is 15 residues. Germline V lookup: CDR1 SGHKS, CDR2 YYEKEE (reference sequence). The CDR3 sequence is CASSLARGLEGGYTF. The CDR3 DNA reads as TGTGCCAGCAGCTTGGCTCGGGGCCTCGAGGGTGGCTACACCTTC.

The chain recombines TRBV9 with TRBJ1-4, with D unclear. The CDR3 runs to 20 residues. V was shortened by 4 bases and J by 0 bases, with 25 bases between the two germline ends. Germline V gives CDR1 SGDLS, CDR2 YYNGEE. CDR3 coding DNA: TGTGCCAGCAGCCCGGGTGCTTGGGCGCAGAGACTTGCAACTAATGAAAAACTGTTTTTT. Translating it yields CASSPGAWAQRLATNEKLFF.

The J gene is TRBJ1-3, the V gene TRBV5-5; D is unresolved. V lost 1 base and J 4 bases, leaving 18 bases between the germline ends. This CDR3 is built from 17 residues. Germline CDR1 and CDR2: SGHKS and YYEKEE (reference sequence). CDR3 DNA: TGTGCCAGCAGCTTGCCGGGTTTGAGGTCTGGAGGAAACACCATATATTTT. Its protein is CASSLPGLRSGGNTIYF.

CDR3 coding DNA: TGTGCCACCAGTGATACAGGACTAGCGGGGGTTTACGAGCAGTACTTC. This encodes CATSDTGLAGVYEQYF. The chain recombines TRBV24-1 with TRBJ2-7; 13 bases map to TRBD2. V lost 3 bases and J lost 4; bases outside the gene matches: 5. This CDR3 has 16 amino acids. Germline V gene lookup returns CDR1 KGHDR and CDR2 SFDVKD.

J is TRBJ1-3 and V is TRBV3-1 (or the pseudogene TRBV3-2), with D possibly being TRBD1 (5 bases). The CDR3 has 15 residues. CDR1 and CDR2 (germline): LGHDT, YNNKEL (reference sequence). Trimming took 5 bases from V and 9 from J, leaving 20 bases between them. The CDR3 DNA reads TGTGCCAGCAGCACAACGAGGGGCGCGGAGGGCACCATATATTTT. Its translation is CASSTTRGAEGTIYF.

The V and J genes are TRBV10-3 and TRBJ2-7, with 9 bases matching TRBD2. Losses at the gene ends were 6 bases for V and 3 bases for J; bases not matched to a gene: 6. The V gene's germline CDR1 is ENHRY and CDR2 SYGVKD. The CDR3 runs 14 residues. DNA of the CDR3: TGTGCCATCAGAATAGCGGGGGAGAACTACGAGCAGTACTTC. Translating gives CAIRIAGENYEQYF.

The chain joins TRBV5-1 to TRBJ2-1, with 10 bases aligning to TRBD1. V lost 2 bases and J lost 7; bases outside the gene matches: 6. CDR3 size: 15 residues. Germline values: CDR1 SGHRS, CDR2 YFSETQ. CDR3 in DNA: TGCGCCAGCAGCTTCCGACAGGGGGCAGCTAATGAGCAGTTCTTC. Translating gives CASSFRQGAANEQFF.

The chain is built from TRBV6-2 or TRBV6-3 and TRBJ2-1; no clear D gene. The length of the CDR3 is 11 residues. V lost 1 base, J lost 10 bases, and 5 bases lay in between. CDR1 MNHEY and CDR2 SVGEGT come from the germline V gene. The CDR3 DNA sequence: TGTGCCAGCAGTTACTGGTTAGAGCAGTTCTTC. Translated: CASSYWLEQFF.

This chain connects TRBV3-1 (or the pseudogene TRBV3-2) to TRBJ2-7; 7 bases are a match to TRBD2. With 1 base clipped from V and 6 bases from J, the junction kept 0 bases outside the gene matches. Germline assignment: CDR1 LGHDT and CDR2 YNNKEL (reference sequence). The CDR3 covers 12 residues. The CDR3 DNA reads TGTGCCAGCAGCCAAGGCGGGGGCGAGCAGTACTTC. Encoded protein: CASSQGGGEQYF.

The chain recombines TRBV11-2 with TRBJ2-7; 10 bases map to TRBD2. Germline V lookup: CDR1 SGHAT, CDR2 FQNNGV. Germline trimming cut 6 bases from V and 5 bases from J; bases unmatched to any gene: 10. CDR3 length: 15 residues. The CDR3 bases are TGTGCCAGCAGGTCAATAGCGGGGGGTCCACACGAGCAGTACTTC. Residues: CASRSIAGGPHEQYF.

This rearrangement joins TRBV7-2 to TRBJ1-3; D is unclear. The CDR3 length is 13 residues. With 4 bases removed from V and 4 bases from J, the gap between germline ends came to 8 bases. Germline CDR1 SGHTA, CDR2 FQGNSA. CDR3 sequence (DNA): TGTGCCAGCAGCTCCACGACAGGAAACACCATATATTTT. Translating gives CASSSTTGNTIYF.

This clone was observed once. The gene calls are TRBV3-1 (or the pseudogene TRBV3-2) and TRBJ2-5, with 10 bases matching TRBD2. Unmatched junction bases numbered 10, after V lost 4 bases and J lost 5 bases. The germline gives CDR1 LGHDT, CDR2 YNNKEL (reference sequence). The length of the CDR3 is 16 residues. CDR3 coding DNA: TGTGCCAGCAGCCCCCCCCTAGCGGGGGTTGTTGAGACCCAGTACTTC. Protein: CASSPPLAGVVETQYF.

V usage is TRBV18 and J usage is TRBJ2-3; D may be TRBD2 (5 bases). This CDR3 region has 16 residues. The V end was cut by 1 base, the J end by 0 bases, with 11 bases between. The germline V gene encodes CDR1 KGHSH and CDR2 LQKENI. The CDR3 is CASSPQPSSSTDTQYF. In DNA form, the CDR3 reads TGTGCCAGCTCACCACAGCCTAGCAGTAGCACAGATACGCAGTATTTT.

This clone was seen only once. The chain combines TRBV7-2 with TRBJ2-2; D possibly corresponds to TRBD2 (5 bases). Germline CDR1 and CDR2: SGHTA and FQGNSA. CDR3 length: 15 amino acids. V was shortened by 6 bases and J by 6 bases, with 17 bases between the two germline ends. CDR3 sequence: CASSYLTGYAGELFF. CDR3 DNA: TGTGCCAGCAGTTACCTTACGGGGTATGCCGGGGAGCTGTTTTTT.

The rearrangement links TRBV2 to TRBJ1-2, with unresolved D. CDR1 is SNHLY, CDR2 FYNNEI, per germline. This CDR3 has 13 residues. The ends were cut back, 4 bases at V and 5 bases at J, with 11 bases in the middle. The CDR3 reads CASSVGPPYGYTF. As DNA, the CDR3 is TGTGCCAGCAGTGTCGGGCCGCCATATGGCTACACCTTC.

The sample holds one count of this clone. The gene calls are TRBV11-2 and TRBJ2-7; D is unresolved. Germline loops: CDR1 SGHAT, CDR2 FQNNGV. The CDR3 is made up of 11 amino acids. Between the trimmed V and J ends, which lost 2 bases and 5 bases, there was a span of 4 bases. The CDR3 loop is CASSLPNEQYF. DNA of the CDR3: TGTGCCAGCAGCTTACCCAACGAGCAGTACTTC.

This CDR3 is CASSLGQGRDTEAFF. The CDR3 DNA follows: TGTGCCAGCAGCTTGGGACAGGGTCGTGACACTGAAGCTTTCTTT. The rearrangement uses TRBV11-3 and TRBJ1-1; 9 nucleotides agree with TRBD1. V lost 3 bases to trimming and J lost 3 bases; unmatched junction nucleotides: 5. The germline V gene has CDR1 SGHNT and CDR2 YENEEA. The CDR3 covers 15 residues.

The chain combines TRBV11-2 with TRBJ2-7, with 8 bases matching TRBD1. The CDR3 runs 15 residues. The V gene's germline CDR1 is SGHAT and CDR2 FQNNGV. V lost 5 bases and J lost 0; bases outside the gene matches: 6. CDR3 loop: CASSLPGQDSYEQYF. The DNA of the CDR3 is TGTGCCAGCAGCCTCCCGGGACAGGACTCCTACGAGCAGTACTTC. The whole variable domain, remainder taken from reference TRBV11-2 and TRBJ2-7, is EAGVAQSPRYKIIEKRQSVAFWCNPISGHATLYWYQQILGQGPKLLIQFQNNGVVDDSQLPKDRFSAERLKGVDSTLKIQPAKLEDSAVYLCASSLPGQDSYEQYFGPGTRLTVT.

This chain links TRBV3-1 (or the pseudogene TRBV3-2) with TRBJ2-7; D is possibly TRBD2 (6 bases). The CDR3 consists of 10 residues. V was pared by 6 bases and J by 9 bases, with 9 bases between. Germline V CDR1 and CDR2: LGHDT, YNNKEL (reference sequence). The CDR3 coding sequence is TGTGCCAGCAGTCGGGACTCGCAGTACTTC. This gives the protein CASSRDSQYF.

This chain uses TRBV2 with TRBJ1-6; the D is unclear. The CDR3 length is 13 residues. CDR1 and CDR2 (germline): SNHLY, FYNNEI. Trimming removed 6 bases at V and 3 bases at J, with 6 bases between. As DNA, the CDR3 is TGTGCCAGCAGATCTGGCTATAATTCACCCCTCCACTTT. Its protein is CASRSGYNSPLHF.

This chain uses TRBV10-2 with TRBJ1-1; D is unclear. Germline V gives CDR1 WSHSY, CDR2 SAAADI. The CDR3 length is 14 residues. Trimming removed 8 bases from V and 7 bases from J, with 20 bases in between. The CDR3 DNA sequence: TGCGCCAGCTCTTTCCTTCCGGGTCTGGGTGAAGCTTTCTTT. Its translation: CASSFLPGLGEAFF.

The chain links TRBV9 to TRBJ1-1; tentative D call: TRBD1 (6 bases). Trimming removed 0 bases at V and 1 base at J, with 7 bases between. The CDR3 has 14 amino acids. Germline V CDR1 and CDR2: SGDLS, YYNGEE. The CDR3 DNA reads TGTGCCAGCAGCGTAGGCAGGGGGAACACTGAAGCTTTCTTT. It codes for CASSVGRGNTEAFF.

V and J are TRBV28 and TRBJ1-5; 10 bases are a match to TRBD1. CDR3 length: 15 amino acids. V dropped 3 bases and J dropped 7; count of bases not matched to a gene: 6. Germline values: CDR1 MDHEN, CDR2 SYDVKM. For the CDR3, the DNA is TGTGCCAGCAGTTTGGAGGGACAGGGGCGACAGCCCCAGCATTTT. Translating it yields CASSLEGQGRQPQHF.

The CDR3 coding sequence is TGTGCCAGCAGCTCCTCGGACAGGGATTTCTATGGCTACACCTTC. As protein: CASSSSDRDFYGYTF. This rearrangement joins TRBV3-1 (or the pseudogene TRBV3-2) to TRBJ1-2; 8 bases agree with TRBD1. This CDR3 is 15 amino acids long. The germline V gene has CDR1 LGHDT and CDR2 YNNKEL (reference sequence). Losses at the gene ends were 5 bases for V and 4 bases for J; bases not matched to a gene: 9.

V and J are TRBV28 and TRBJ2-1; D gene unclear. V dropped 4 bases and J dropped 2 bases, with 0 bases sitting between them. Germline CDR1 reads MDHEN; CDR2 reads SYDVKM. The CDR3 extends over 11 amino acids. The CDR3 is CASSSYNEQFF. As DNA, the CDR3 is TGTGCCAGCAGTTCCTACAATGAGCAGTTCTTC. The full variable domain, in which reference TRBV28 and TRBJ2-1 provide the parts outside the CDR3, is DVKVTQSSRYLVKRTGEKVFLECVQDMDHENMFWYRQDPGLGLRLIYFSYDVKMKEKGDIPEGYSVSREKKERFSLILESASTNQTSMYLCASSSYNEQFFGPGTRLTVL.

This rearrangement joins TRBV10-3 to TRBJ2-2, with 7 bases identical to TRBD1. The CDR3 is made up of 13 amino acids. Germline CDR1 is ENHRY and CDR2 is SYGVKD. V lost 8 bases, J lost 1 base, and 1 base stayed unmatched. In DNA form, the CDR3 reads TGTGCCATCGGGACAGAGAACACCGGGGAGCTGTTTTTT. Protein: CAIGTENTGELFF.

V gene TRBV4-2 combines with J gene TRBJ1-1, with D unclear. Trimming stripped 0 bases from V and 3 bases from J, with 11 bases between. This CDR3 has 15 amino acids. The V gene's germline CDR1 is LGHNA and CDR2 YNFKEQ. In DNA form, the CDR3 reads TGTGCCAGCAGCCAAGATAGAACGGGGTACACTGAAGCTTTCTTT. Encoded protein: CASSQDRTGYTEAFF.